Following are 20 T cell receptor beta chains from one sample sequenced in a study of CD8+ T cells in alopecia areata. cDNA reverse transcribed from extracted RNA served as the sequencing template. Here immunoSEQ multiplex PCR was the method, and the copy in TCRdb shows in-frame clones only, minus some. The table includes about 200,000 clones, 45% to 75% detected once. Indicated treatment: oral pan-JAK inhibitor, 5-10 mg twice daily. Material: CD4+ T cells sorted from blood, obtained at week 4, from a patient treated with tofacitinib. Receptors were obtained from a human donor with alopecia areata.

The genes are TRBV29-1 and TRBJ1-1; D is perhaps TRBD1 (6 bases). V lost 2 bases and J lost 5, with 15 bases in between. Germline V gene data show CDR1 as SQVTM and CDR2 as ANQGSEA. This CDR3 spans 14 amino acids. The CDR3 DNA is TGCAGCGTTGAACCGCAGGGGAGGATAACTGAAGCTTTCTTT. It codes for CSVEPQGRITEAFF.

V usage is TRBV30 and J usage is TRBJ1-1, with unresolved D. This CDR3 has 13 residues. Germline V gene data show CDR1 as GTSNPN and CDR2 as SVGIG (reference sequence). Trimming took 0 bases from V and 5 from J, leaving 10 bases between them. CDR3 nucleotides: TGTGCCTGGAGTGTAAGCGAAGAAACTGAAGCTTTCTTT. Amino acid sequence: CAWSVSEETEAFF.

Of note for this clone: The junction departs from germline at one end; a sequencing error may be responsible. The chain links TRBV30 to TRBJ1-1; no firm D call. In germline, CDR1 is GTSNPN, CDR2 SVGIG (reference sequence). CDR3 length: 11 amino acids. CDR3 protein: CAWSLNPEAFF. The DNA of the CDR3 is TGTGCCTGGAGTTTGAACCCTGAAGCTTTCTTT.

The chain couples TRBV5-4 to TRBJ1-1; no firm D call. CDR1 SGHNT and CDR2 YYREEE come from the germline V gene (reference sequence). The CDR3 is made up of 12 amino acids. V lost 4 bases and J 6 bases, leaving 10 bases between the germline ends. The CDR3 is CASSLRSAEAFF. In nucleotides, the CDR3 is TGTGCCAGCAGCCTACGATCTGCTGAAGCTTTCTTT.

The chain has TRBV5-4 and TRBJ1-6, with no clear D. V was pared by 3 bases and J by 5 bases, with 9 bases between. The CDR3 runs to 14 residues. CDR1 SGHNT and CDR2 YYREEE come from the germline V gene (reference sequence). Here the CDR3 reads CASSSLSDNSPLHF. In DNA, the CDR3 is TGTGCCAGCAGCTCGCTCAGTGATAATTCACCCCTCCACTTT.

V gene TRBV30 combines with J gene TRBJ1-2, with a tentative D call TRBD1 (5 bases). CDR1 and CDR2 (germline): GTSNPN, SVGIG (reference sequence). The CDR3 covers 14 residues. Trimming stripped 1 base from V and 6 bases from J, with 15 bases between. The CDR3 reads CAWSGIGTSHGYTF. In DNA form, the CDR3 reads TGTGCCTGGAGTGGTATAGGGACCTCCCATGGCTACACCTTC.

This clone has a handful of counts. The chain joins TRBV5-1 to TRBJ2-5; D not resolved. CDR1 is SGHRS and CDR2 is YFSETQ in the germline V gene. The CDR3 is made up of 14 amino acids. The germline V and J ends were trimmed by 2 bases and 3 bases, with 11 bases remaining between them. The CDR3 sequence is CASSFGSIEETQYF. The CDR3 DNA sequence: TGCGCCAGCAGCTTTGGATCCATAGAAGAGACCCAGTACTTC.

This clone was counted between two and nine times. The chain uses TRBV29-1 and TRBJ1-5, with D possibly being TRBD1 (6 bases). Looked up from germline, CDR1 is SQVTM and CDR2 is ANQGSEA. V dropped 4 bases and J dropped 2 bases, with 12 bases sitting between them. This CDR3 has 14 amino acids. The CDR3 is CSVGPGGGNQPQHF. In DNA form, the CDR3 reads TGCAGCGTTGGTCCCGGGGGCGGCAATCAGCCCCAGCATTTT.

The chain recombines TRBV18 with TRBJ2-7, with D possibly being TRBD1 or TRBD2 (6 bases each). The germline V gene encodes CDR1 KGHSH and CDR2 LQKENI. V lost 1 base, J lost 2 bases, and 9 bases lay in between. The CDR3 is 14 amino acids. CDR3: CASSPRGAPYEQYF. DNA of the CDR3: TGTGCCAGCTCACCACGGGGGGCCCCCTACGAGCAGTACTTC. Supplemented by reference TRBV18 and TRBJ2-7, the full variable domain reads NAGVMQNPRHLVRRRGQEARLRCSPMKGHSHVYWYRQLPEEGLKFMVYLQKENIIDESGMPKERFSAEFPKEGPSILRIQQVVRGDSAAYFCASSPRGAPYEQYFGPGTRLTVT.

This clone was recorded once. V gene TRBV29-1 combines with J gene TRBJ1-1; no clear D. V shed 4 bases and J shed 1 base, with 10 bases lying between them. The CDR3 contains 13 residues. The V gene's germline CDR1 is SQVTM and CDR2 ANQGSEA. The CDR3 nucleotides read TGCAGCGTTGTTCGGGGAGCGAACACTGAAGCTTTCTTT. Translating gives CSVVRGANTEAFF. The whole variable domain, remainder taken from reference TRBV29-1 and TRBJ1-1, is SAVISQKPSRDICQRGTSLTIQCQVDSQVTMMFWYRQQPGQSLTLIATANQGSEATYESGFVIDKFPISRPNLTFSTLTVSNMSPEDSSIYLCSVVRGANTEAFFGQGTRLTVV.

This clone occurred once. J is TRBJ2-3 and V is TRBV29-1; D not resolved. Germline values: CDR1 SQVTM, CDR2 ANQGSEA. The CDR3 has 13 residues. With 2 bases removed from V and 6 bases from J, the gap between germline ends came to 12 bases. This CDR3 reads CSVEPQVEDTQYF. The DNA for the CDR3 is TGCAGCGTTGAACCGCAGGTCGAGGATACGCAGTATTTT.

This chain connects TRBV27 to TRBJ2-4, with 10 nucleotides matching TRBD2. The CDR3 has 18 amino acids. V was clipped by 5 bases and J by 0 bases; unmatched bases: 10. Germline V gives CDR1 MNHEY, CDR2 SMNVEV (reference sequence). The DNA of the CDR3 is TGTGCCAGCAGTCTGGAGCGGGGGGGCCGGGAAGCCAAAAACATTCAGTACTTC. Translation gives CASSLERGGREAKNIQYF.

This clone was seen just once. The chain couples TRBV15 to TRBJ1-2; D is undetermined. This CDR3 has 12 residues. Deletions cut 5 bases from V and 7 bases from J, with 11 bases between. CDR1 and CDR2 (germline): LNHNV, YYDKDF (reference sequence). The CDR3 nucleotides are TGTGCCACCAGCTCCCACGGGTTTGGCTACACCTTC. This sequence encodes CATSSHGFGYTF.

This clone occurred a few times. The rearrangement joins TRBV29-1 to TRBJ2-3; D unclear. CDR1 is SQVTM, CDR2 ANQGSEA, per germline. The CDR3 has 13 residues. Deletions cut 4 bases from V and 1 base from J, with 9 bases between. CDR3 in amino acids: CSVGAEGTDTQYF. As DNA, the CDR3 is TGCAGCGTTGGGGCAGAAGGCACAGATACGCAGTATTTT.

CDR3 bases: TGTGCCTGGAGCAGAGGGGCGTTAAATCAGCCCCAGCATTTT. This encodes CAWSRGALNQPQHF. The chain recombines TRBV30 with TRBJ1-5, with D maybe TRBD1 (5 bases). Trimming removed 3 bases from V and 4 bases from J, with 13 bases in between. Germline assignment: CDR1 GTSNPN and CDR2 SVGIG (reference sequence). The CDR3 spans 14 residues.

The rearrangement joins TRBV29-1 to TRBJ1-1, with TRBD1 as a possible D gene (5 bases). Looked up from germline, CDR1 is SQVTM and CDR2 is ANQGSEA. The V end lost 4 bases, the J end lost 2 bases, and 17 bases lay between the germline ends. The CDR3 is 15 amino acids. The DNA for the CDR3 is TGCAGCGTTGGAGGCCAGCAGGGCTTTAACACTGAAGCTTTCTTT. Translating it yields CSVGGQQGFNTEAFF.

This clone was seen at least ten times. The chain couples TRBV14 to TRBJ1-1; the match to TRBD1 covers 9 bases. Trimming cost V 5 bases and J 1 base; bases outside gene matches: 5. Germline V gene lookup returns CDR1 SGHDN and CDR2 FVKESK. This CDR3 has 15 amino acids. The CDR3 here is CASSGHRGPNTEAFF. CDR3 in DNA: TGTGCCAGCAGCGGTCACAGGGGGCCGAACACTGAAGCTTTCTTT. Drawing the rest from reference TRBV14 and TRBJ1-1, the complete variable domain is EAGVTQFPSHSVIEKGQTVTLRCDPISGHDNLYWYRRVMGKEIKFLLHFVKESKQDESGMPNNRFLAERTGGTYSTLKVQPAELEDSGVYFCASSGHRGPNTEAFFGQGTRLTVV.

The rearrangement joins TRBV27 to TRBJ2-1; the match to TRBD2 covers 7 bases. V was pared by 8 bases and J by 4 bases, with 14 bases of the junction left unmatched. This CDR3 contains 16 residues. Per the germline V gene, CDR1 is MNHEY and CDR2 is SMNVEV (reference sequence). The CDR3 sequence: CASLTEASGRYNEQFF. The CDR3 region has the DNA TGTGCCAGCCTCACCGAGGCTAGCGGAAGGTACAATGAGCAGTTCTTC.

This clone was seen just once. The chain links TRBV30 to TRBJ2-3; possibly TRBD2 for D (6 bases). V gave up 8 bases and J gave up 0 bases, with 15 bases separating them. Germline CDR1 reads GTSNPN; CDR2 reads SVGIG (reference sequence). The CDR3 extends over 14 amino acids. DNA of the CDR3: TGTGCCCGCGCCGGGACTTTTAGCACAGATACGCAGTATTTT. Translation: CARAGTFSTDTQYF.

V and J are TRBV5-1 and TRBJ2-3; 8 nucleotides match TRBD2. The V gene end was trimmed by 4 bases and the J gene end by 0 bases; junction bases not matched to a gene: 7. Germline V gene data show CDR1 as SGHRS and CDR2 as YFSETQ. This CDR3 is 16 amino acids long. Here the CDR3 DNA reads TGCGCCAGCAGCGTCCCGGGACTAGAGAGCACAGATACGCAGTATTTT. As protein: CASSVPGLESTDTQYF.